This TCR beta chain was retrieved from a study of T-cell memory formation after mild COVID-19. Study-level results: Shrinking CD4+ clones resided mostly in CM and EM, and CD8+ ones in EMRA. Nothing showed for sure that second-wave clones peaking on day 37 were SARS-CoV-2 specific.

On this clonotype itself: As yet, its antigen is unknown.

TCRdb re-analysed the 5' RACE reads in MiXCR, keeping a single row per CDR3 protein. The table lists about 560,000 distinct CDR3 sequences, more than 15% of them singletons. The clonotype was recovered from an adult woman who had mild COVID-19 (a few samples of this study predate the infection). Cell type and time point are not known. The material sequenced was PBMCs or a T cell subset sorted from them (not recorded which).

Written as DNA, the CDR3 is TGCGCCAGCAGCCAAGTGACGGGGCCCTCCTACGAGCAGTACTTC. It codes for CASSQVTGPSYEQYF. V usage is TRBV4-1 and J usage is TRBJ2-7; D tentatively reads TRBD1 or TRBD2 (5 bases each). The CDR3 length is 15 residues. Per germline, CDR1 MGHRA and CDR2 YSYEKL. Trimming cost V 1 base and J 0 bases, with 10 bases left between them.